Sequencing of this T cell receptor beta chain was carried out in a study of CD8 T cells in Susac syndrome. Reverse transcription used roughly 0.45 to 1 ug RNA and random hexamers. Each CDR3 protein gets one entry after TCRdb re-called the immunoSEQ multiplex PCR reads with MiXCR. This repertoire shows roughly 150,000 distinct CDR3 sequences, 90% to 95% found once; its top ten account for more than 0.2%. V was pared by 3 bases and J by 1 base, with 1 base of the junction left unmatched. The CDR3 contains 14 residues. The germline V gene encodes CDR1 ENHRY and CDR2 SYGVKD. The chain is built from TRBV10-3 and TRBJ2-7; 9 bases are a match to TRBD1. The specimen was CD8+ T cells from PBMCs. The sequence was collected from a human donor with multiple sclerosis. The DNA of the CDR3 is TGTGCCATCAGTGATGGGACAGGGTCCTACGAGCAGTACTTC. Amino acid sequence: CAISDGTGSYEQYF.